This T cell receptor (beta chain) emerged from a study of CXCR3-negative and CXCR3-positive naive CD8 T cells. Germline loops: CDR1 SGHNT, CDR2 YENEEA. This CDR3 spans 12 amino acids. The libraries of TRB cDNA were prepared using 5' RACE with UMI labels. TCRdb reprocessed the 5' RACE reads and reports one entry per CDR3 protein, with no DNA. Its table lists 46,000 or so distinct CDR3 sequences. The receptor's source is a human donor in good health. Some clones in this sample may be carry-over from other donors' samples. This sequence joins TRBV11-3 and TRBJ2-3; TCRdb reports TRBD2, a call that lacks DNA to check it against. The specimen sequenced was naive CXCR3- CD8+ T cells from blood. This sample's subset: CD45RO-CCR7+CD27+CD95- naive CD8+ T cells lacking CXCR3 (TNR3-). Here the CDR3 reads CASRGEEDTQYF.